Listed below are T cell receptor beta chains from one sample, sequenced in a study of cytomegalovirus exposure and HLA in healthy donors. Using immunoSEQ multiplex PCR, the repertoire was profiled, and TCRdb retains in-frame clones only, with some absent. The sample lists 180,000 or so clones; 86% were seen once. Source material: PBMCs. Receptors originate from a man aged 25-45 years in good health and CMV-seropositive. The CDR3 runs from the conserved cysteine through the conserved F or W.

V gene	CDR3 protein
TRBV7-2	CASSRQTGRGDEQYF
TRBV11-2	CASSSRTARQETQYF
TRBV5-4	CASSPDRGDTGELFF
TRBV28	CASSPKLLRETPSYEQYF
TRBV7-6	CASSPRAATDYGYTF
TRBV7-8	CASSLAVGQPQHF
TRBV6-1	CASSEGDTGYTF
TRBV7-2	CASTGQPTNEKLFF
TRBV11-2	CASSLEATRRDTQYF
TRBV5-6	CASSPRDRRGTQYF